This TCR beta chain was observed in a study of PD-1 blockade in classical Hodgkin lymphoma. Every patient experienced relapse after autologous stem cell transplantation, and brentuximab vedotin exposure varied. The V and J ends lost 3 bases and 7 bases respectively, with 7 bases between them. Germline assignment: CDR1 SGHTA and CDR2 FQGNSA. The CDR3 has 12 residues. TCRdb's copy holds only in-frame clones and misses some; the assay was immunoSEQ multiplex PCR. The repertoire holds 35,000 to 50,000 clones, with over 60% as singletons. This receptor was taken from a human donor with classical Hodgkin lymphoma. The specimen comprised peripheral blood mononuclear cells (PBMCs), sampled at baseline. This chain joins TRBV7-2 and TRBJ1-5; no clear D gene. DNA for the CDR3: TGTGCCAGCAGCTTGGGAACCCAGCCCCAGCATTTT. It encodes CASSLGTQPQHF.